This paragraph reports one T cell receptor (beta chain). This clone came up many times. The clone's antigen remains unknown. The sample holds no much larger clone one base away, and base qualities are not on file. The sample is drawn from a study of T cells after posttransplantation cyclophosphamide listed by TCRdb under 2016. For the wider study: T cell repertoire reconstitution was tracked by TRB sequencing after myeloablative bone marrow transplantation in which posttransplantation cyclophosphamide was used as GVHD prophylaxis. Antigen receptor sequencing was done on samples from some 35 PTCy-treated patients and from around 15 related bone marrow donors of those patients. Blood from all 35 or so PTCy patients with 1-year posttransplant specimens was subjected to TRB sequencing. TRB sequencing was also done on up to about 3 additional blood samples from 2 to 5.2 years after transplant in 3 patients, and on pretransplant blood from several patients. Because TRA and TRB clonality correlated tightly in 9 samples, the subsequent TCR analyses were limited to TRB only. Public TRB sequences were queried against a database of over 3,500 sequences associated with responses to pathogens, tumor antigens, self-antigens and alloantigens. On the study overall, not on this receptor specifically: Donor-recipient similarity was low at 1-2 months but increased during the first year, and donor CD8+ memory clones often dominated later blood repertoires. The TRB repertoires of T cells infiltrating skin or the GI tract showed only limited overlap with the TRB repertoires found in blood. Across 45 or so patients, recipient CMV seropositivity and CMV reactivation were highly associated with TRB clonality; PTCy diversity was similar to CNI/methotrexate controls.

TRB sequencing was run on genomic DNA with either the immunoSEQ assay at survey resolution or the hsTCRB kit. For the original study's pipeline: The immunoSEQ software handled initial read processing, and the LymphoSeq R package was used for repertoire analyses. Clonality was computed as 1 minus normalized Shannon entropy; Gini coefficient was also calculated for each TRB dataset. Phenotypes of unsorted samples were inferred by mapping TRB sequences from sorted subsets of the recipient or donor onto the same recipient's unsorted samples. TCRdb provides this immuneACCESS table in a form limited to in-frame rearrangements. Some clones are lacking; in checked studies, under half of them reflect an unresolved V gene, and why the rest are absent is not known. Clone size and the V and J calls come from that table; the DNA yielded D and trimming. The sample comprises 30,000 to 35,000 clones, and every one was counted more than once. The ten largest make up more than 4.5% of the sample.

The cysteine opens and the phenylalanine closes a CDR3 of 16 amino acids. The kept DNA is CDR3 alone, 48 bases in frame from the first base. V is pruned by 3 bases and J by 4 bases, leaving 9 bases of the junction without a gene match. From a lookup of the germline V gene (reference sequence), CDR1 and CDR2 are LNHDA and SQIVND. Related bone marrow donors provided peripheral blood samples on the day of marrow donation. Peripheral blood and bone marrow mononuclear cells were isolated by Ficoll-Hypaque density centrifugation and cryopreserved. The sequenced material came from PBMCs. The chain is assembled from TRBV19 and TRBJ1-5, with 7 junctional bases fitting TRBD1. The receptor comes from a woman aged 25 to 39 in good health and a related stem cell transplant donor. The CDR3 corresponds to CASSIGYRGPNQPQHF. The nucleotide sequence reads TGTGCCAGTAGTATCGGGTACAGGGGTCCGAATCAGCCCCAGCATTTT.